Ten or more counts support the clone carrying this T cell receptor (beta chain). Sequenced by immunoSEQ multiplex PCR; TCRdb stores in-frame clones only, minus some. The sample has over 400,000 clones; approximately 80% are singletons. With V trimmed by 1 base and J by 12 bases, 11 bases remained unmatched. CDR1 is LGHNA, CDR2 YSLEER, per germline. The CDR3 is made up of 16 amino acids. This sample is drawn from a study of shared clonotypes between healthy human individuals. The chain links TRBV4-3 to TRBJ2-1, with 11 positions matching TRBD1. The receptor's source is a woman between 35 and 50 years old in good health. Some clones in this sample may be carry-over from other donors' samples. Sequenced: PBMCs. The CDR3 is CASSQVLGQGVRLQFF. CDR3 coding DNA: TGCGCCAGCAGCCAAGTCCTGGGACAGGGGGTTCGTTTGCAGTTCTTC.